This record covers a single T cell receptor (beta chain). TCRdb's table, derived via immunoSEQ multiplex PCR, lists solely in-frame clones and lacks some. The profile shows about 100,000 clones, over 90% of them singletons. After removal of 4 bases from V and 3 bases from J, the junction contained 4 bases not matched to a gene. Germline CDR1 SNHLY, CDR2 FYNNEI. The CDR3 has 15 residues. This specimen comes from a study of T cell responses to AZD1222 COVID-19 vaccine. The receptor comes from an adult in good health. The rearrangement uses TRBV2 and TRBJ2-3; 10 nucleotides align to TRBD1. Sequencing used peripheral blood, obtained on day 0 of AZD1222 vaccination. This chain's CDR3 is CASSVEDRGTDTQYF. The CDR3 region has the DNA TGTGCCAGCAGTGTTGAGGACAGGGGGACAGATACGCAGTATTTT.